These T cell receptor beta chains were read from a single sample in a study of OX40 agonist ivuxolimab in advanced cancers. Method: immunoSEQ multiplex PCR; TCRdb's copy keeps in-frame clones and lacks some. The repertoire holds approximately 70,000 clones, with under 90% as singletons. The source was CD4+ or CD8+ T cells sorted from blood, collected in a trial of the OX40 agonist ivuxolimab. All receptors derive from an adult with an advanced solid tumor such as melanoma, head and neck, liver or kidney cancer. Both conserved end residues are part of each CDR3. Each record gives: V gene, clone size, J gene, D gene, CDR3 protein, CDR3 DNA. D genes are given only for firm matches. Clone size is shown for a subset of rows, as once, few, many or a class of expanded clone.

TRBV15	NA	TRBJ1-2	NA	CATSRDRGDGYTF	TGTGCCACCAGCAGAGATCGGGGGGATGGCTACACCTTC
TRBV11-1	once	TRBJ2-7	NA	CASSLQGLPLYEQYF	TGTGCCAGCAGCTTACAGGGCCTTCCACTCTACGAGCAGTACTTC
TRBV6-5	NA	TRBJ2-5	TRBD1	CASSYLGDSGETQYF	TGTGCCAGCAGTTACCTGGGGGACAGCGGCGAGACCCAGTACTTC
TRBV13	NA	TRBJ2-1	NA	CASSLRENQDNEQFF	TGTGCCAGCAGCCTCCGGGAGAATCAGGACAATGAGCAGTTCTTC
TRBV7-6	NA	TRBJ1-1	TRBD1	CASSLQTGKTTEAFF	TGTGCCAGCAGCCTCCAGACAGGGAAGACCACTGAAGCTTTCTTT
TRBV27	NA	TRBJ2-3	TRBD2	CASSVHAGGKADTQYF	TGTGCCAGCAGCGTCCACGCGGGAGGGAAGGCAGATACGCAGTATTTT
TRBV10-2	few	TRBJ2-2	TRBD1	CASSDWAGGTGELFF	TGCGCCAGCAGTGATTGGGCAGGGGGTACCGGGGAGCTGTTTTTT
TRBV20-1	NA	TRBJ2-7	NA	CSARGEQYF	TGCAGTGCTAGGGGCGAGCAGTACTTC
TRBV11-3	once	TRBJ2-7	TRBD2	CASSLGVGLAGDYEQYF	TGTGCCAGCAGCTTAGGTGTGGGACTAGCGGGAGACTACGAGCAGTACTTC
TRBV6-1	NA	TRBJ1-2	NA	CASSDRASANYGYTF	TGTGCCAGCAGTGATAGGGCATCAGCTAACTATGGCTACACCTTC
TRBV4-1	few	TRBJ1-5	NA	CASSQDSNQPQHF	TGCGCCAGCAGCCAAGATAGCAATCAGCCCCAGCATTTT
TRBV5-1	NA	TRBJ1-2	TRBD1	CASSSDFRGSWGYTF	TGCGCCAGCAGCTCGGATTTCAGGGGGAGTTGGGGCTACACCTTC
TRBV2	NA	TRBJ1-4	NA	CASRVQGSPNEKLFF	TGTGCCAGCAGAGTACAGGGTTCCCCTAATGAAAAACTGTTTTTT
TRBV11-2	NA	TRBJ2-1	TRBD1	CASSDGTGRNEQFF	TGTGCCAGCAGCGACGGGACAGGGAGAAATGAGCAGTTCTTC
TRBV2	NA	TRBJ2-3	TRBD2	CASRARLAGADTQYF	TGTGCCAGCAGGGCTAGGCTAGCGGGAGCAGATACGCAGTATTTT
TRBV9	NA	TRBJ2-7	NA	CASSVDGRPSYEQYF	TGTGCCAGCAGCGTAGACGGAAGGCCGTCCTACGAGCAGTACTTC
TRBV11-2	NA	TRBJ2-4	NA	CASSLVGRAQAKNIQYF	TGTGCCAGCAGCTTAGTAGGACGGGCTCAAGCCAAAAACATTCAGTACTTC
TRBV5-1	NA	TRBJ1-4	NA	CASARSLATNEKLFF	TGCGCCAGCGCTAGGTCCCTTGCAACTAATGAAAAACTGTTTTTT
TRBV2	few	TRBJ1-1	TRBD1	CASRRDREAFF	TGTGCCAGCAGGAGGGACAGGGAAGCTTTCTTT
TRBV7-9	NA	TRBJ1-1	TRBD1	CASSRDRGEVVSTEAFF	TGTGCCAGCAGCAGAGACAGGGGAGAAGTCGTAAGCACTGAAGCTTTCTTT
TRBV29-1	NA	TRBJ1-1	NA	CSVIREWYTEAFF	TGCAGCGTTATAAGGGAATGGTACACTGAAGCTTTCTTT
TRBV4-1	NA	TRBJ2-7	TRBD1	CASSPGQGIVHEQYF	TGCGCCAGCAGCCCCGGACAGGGTATTGTCCACGAGCAGTACTTC
TRBV28	once	TRBJ2-1	TRBD2	CASSFPAGGNEQFF	TGTGCCAGCAGTTTCCCCGCGGGAGGCAATGAGCAGTTCTTC
TRBV7-9	NA	TRBJ2-5	NA	CASSPHREGEETQYF	TGTGCCAGCAGCCCCCATAGGGAGGGGGAAGAGACCCAGTACTTC
TRBV28	NA	TRBJ2-7	TRBD1	CASSFRGQGMNEQYF	TGTGCCAGCAGTTTCCGGGGACAGGGTATGAACGAGCAGTACTTC
TRBV19	NA	TRBJ2-3	TRBD2	CASSMGGLAGDSTDTQYF	TGTGCCAGTAGTATGGGGGGACTAGCGGGAGATAGCACAGATACGCAGTATTTT
TRBV7-2	NA	TRBJ2-1	TRBD2	CASSLARGTSGGAIYNEQFF	TGTGCCAGCAGCTTAGCGCGCGGGACTAGCGGGGGGGCCATCTACAATGAGCAGTTCTTC
TRBV19	NA	TRBJ1-4	TRBD1	CASSNRGRGTNEKLFF	TGTGCCAGTTCAAACAGGGGGCGAGGCACTAATGAAAAACTGTTTTTT
TRBV7-6	NA	TRBJ2-5	NA	CASSSTVAGETQYF	TGTGCCAGCAGCTCGACAGTGGCGGGGGAGACCCAGTACTTC
TRBV19	NA	TRBJ1-5	TRBD1	CASSTPYTGTGGEAIQHF	TGTGCCAGTAGTACACCTTATACCGGGACAGGGGGCGAAGCAATCCAGCATTTT
TRBV2	NA	TRBJ2-3	TRBD2	CASSVSGSSGDTQYF	TGTGCCAGCAGTGTTAGCGGGAGTTCAGGAGATACGCAGTATTTT
TRBV4-3	NA	TRBJ1-3	NA	CASSPDTAGAGNTIYF	TGCGCCAGCAGCCCAGATACAGCCGGGGCCGGAAACACCATATATTTT
TRBV5-1	once	TRBJ1-1	TRBD1	CASSLDRGDTEAFF	TGCGCCAGCAGCCTGGACAGGGGCGACACTGAAGCTTTCTTT
TRBV6-5	NA	TRBJ1-2	NA	CASSFSTYTNYGYTF	TGTGCCAGCTCTTTTTCCACTTACACCAACTATGGCTACACCTTC
TRBV28	NA	TRBJ1-5	TRBD1	CASSFLQGASRYSNQPQHF	TGTGCCAGCAGTTTCTTACAGGGGGCCTCTAGGTATAGCAATCAGCCCCAGCATTTT
TRBV7-7	NA	TRBJ2-5	TRBD1	CASSSGTGVLYQETQYF	TGTGCTAGCAGTTCCGGGACAGGGGTGCTGTACCAAGAGACCCAGTACTTC
TRBV6-5	NA	TRBJ1-5	NA	CATTEVGEPQHF	TGTGCCACCACGGAGGTTGGAGAACCCCAGCATTTT
TRBV14	NA	TRBJ2-7	TRBD2	CASSQLAGRHEQYF	TGTGCCAGCAGCCAACTAGCGGGACGACACGAGCAGTACTTC
TRBV11-2	NA	TRBJ2-1	NA	CASIGALGSEQFF	TGTGCCAGCATCGGAGCTCTAGGTAGTGAGCAGTTCTTC
TRBV21-1	NA	TRBJ2-7	NA	CASREVPTSYEQYF	TGTGCCAGCAGAGAGGTGCCAACCTCCTACGAGCAGTACTTC
TRBV27	NA	TRBJ2-5	NA	CASSLGNRVETQYF	TGTGCCAGCAGTTTAGGTAATCGGGTGGAGACCCAGTACTTC
TRBV5-1	NA	TRBJ2-1	TRBD1	CASSGRTGGNNEQFF	TGCGCCAGCAGCGGCCGGACAGGGGGTAACAATGAGCAGTTCTTC
TRBV28	few	TRBJ2-7	NA	CASSKKQKSTHEQYF	TGTGCCAGCAGTAAAAAACAAAAGAGTACCCACGAGCAGTACTTC
TRBV7-2	NA	TRBJ2-7	NA	CASISTGLPYEQYF	TGTGCCAGCATTTCCACGGGACTCCCTTACGAGCAGTACTTC
TRBV13	NA	TRBJ2-7	NA	CASSSLGGEQYF	TGTGCCAGCAGCTCCTTAGGGGGCGAGCAGTACTTC
TRBV10-3	NA	TRBJ1-5	NA	CAIAQGSNQPQHF	TGTGCCATCGCACAGGGAAGCAATCAGCCCCAGCATTTT
TRBV23-1	NA	TRBJ1-2	NA	CTSSQGQGGYTF	TGCACCAGCAGTCAGGGTCAGGGGGGCTACACCTTC
TRBV4-3	NA	TRBJ1-2	TRBD1	CASSQGAQQGYGYTF	TGCGCCAGCAGCCAAGGGGCCCAACAGGGGTATGGCTACACCTTC
TRBV5-4	NA	TRBJ2-5	NA	CASSRTRARGGQETQYF	TGTGCCAGCAGCCGGACGAGGGCACGTGGAGGTCAAGAGACCCAGTACTTC
TRBV2	NA	TRBJ1-6	NA	CASGILPQPNSPLHF	TGTGCCAGCGGTATACTTCCACAGCCTAATTCACCCCTCCACTTT
TRBV12-5	NA	TRBJ2-7	TRBD1	CASGLVEKGGASYEQYF	TGTGCTAGTGGTTTGGTAGAGAAAGGGGGCGCCTCCTACGAGCAGTACTTC
TRBV5-1	NA	TRBJ1-2	NA	CASSLAGDYGYTF	TGCGCCAGCAGCTTGGCCGGAGACTATGGCTACACCTTC
TRBV28	NA	TRBJ2-7	NA	CASSLVEGIYEQYF	TGTGCCAGCAGTTTAGTGGAAGGCATCTACGAGCAGTACTTC
TRBV27	once	TRBJ1-4	TRBD1	CASRAGQGFANEKLFF	TGTGCCAGCAGGGCGGGACAGGGGTTCGCTAATGAAAAACTGTTTTTT
TRBV28	NA	TRBJ1-2	NA	CASNMGGSAYGYTF	TGTGCCAGCAATATGGGAGGGAGCGCCTATGGCTACACCTTC
TRBV5-1	NA	TRBJ2-1	TRBD2	CASSPVGSGSYNEQFF	TGCGCCAGCAGCCCGGTTGGTAGCGGGAGTTACAATGAGCAGTTCTTC
TRBV28	NA	TRBJ1-5	TRBD1	CASGGTGHQPQHF	TGTGCCAGCGGGGGGACAGGGCATCAGCCCCAGCATTTT
TRBV5-1	NA	TRBJ1-1	NA	CASSPFTGRNTEAFF	TGCGCCAGCAGCCCGTTTACAGGGAGGAACACTGAAGCTTTCTTT
TRBV5-4	NA	TRBJ2-3	NA	CASRSGADTQYF	TGTGCCAGCAGGTCGGGAGCAGATACGCAGTATTTT